The sequence of this T cell receptor (beta chain) was determined in a study of cytomegalovirus exposure and HLA in healthy donors. Profiled with immunoSEQ multiplex PCR; TCRdb holds only in-frame clones, not every one. The sample has 110,000 to 150,000 clones; 90% are singletons. What was sequenced was PBMCs. The TCR originated in a woman aged 25-40 years in good health and CMV-seropositive.

In DNA form, the CDR3 reads TGTGCCACCCACGGGGGGACCTACGAGCAGTACTTC. It is translated as CATHGGTYEQYF. The gene calls are TRBV10-3 and TRBJ2-7; 7 nucleotides line up with TRBD2. The germline V gene has CDR1 ENHRY and CDR2 SYGVKD. J was trimmed by 2 bases and V by 10 bases; bases with no gene match: 5. There are 12 residues in the CDR3.